This TCR beta chain was sequenced in a study of beta chain features in type 1 diabetes. Study background: Patients and healthy donors were similar in age, gender and cell yields. Study results and caveats: For Type 1 diabetes patients, all four CD4+ subsets carried TCRB CDR3s that were moderately but significantly shorter. It was among patients, rather than healthy donors, that naive, central memory and Treg TCRB repertoires appeared more similar.

This CDR3 has 15 amino acids. Germline values: CDR1 LNHDA, CDR2 SQIVND (reference sequence). V shed 9 bases, J shed 4 bases, and the junction held 10 bases outside the gene matches. Expressed TCRB transcripts were sequenced because the isolated RNA had all been reverse transcribed beforehand. Measured with immunoSEQ multiplex PCR; TCRdb has only the in-frame clones, and not every one. The data contain hundreds of thousands of clones, about an eighth of them singletons. Only a few counts were recorded for this clone. Its antigen is not known. The chain is built from TRBV19 and TRBJ2-3; 10 bases agree with TRBD1. The TCR sequence derives from a man between 18 and 29 years old with type 1 diabetes. The sample consisted of naive CD4+ T cells from blood. The chain's CDR3 is CASHPRDRGPDTQYF. CDR3 in DNA: TGTGCCAGCCACCCTCGGGACAGGGGTCCAGATACGCAGTATTTT. Based on the CDR3 plus reference TRBV19 and TRBJ2-3, the full variable domain is DGGITQSPKYLFRKEGQNVTLSCEQNLNHDAMYWYRQDPGQGLRLIYYSQIVNDFQKGDIAEGYSVSREKKESFPLTVTSAQKNPTAFYLCASHPRDRGPDTQYFGPGTRLTVL.